This T cell receptor beta chain was captured in a study of T cell repertoires in cytomegalovirus infection. With V trimmed by 0 bases and J by 6 bases, 7 bases remained unmatched. Germline V gene sequence: CDR1 MGHDK, CDR2 SYGVNS. The CDR3 extends over 16 amino acids. TCRdb re-derived calls from the reads in MiXCR, one entry per CDR3 protein. The sample holds fewer than 700,000 distinct CDR3 sequences, 20% to 25% seen once. This chain connects TRBV25-1 to TRBJ2-1, with 8 bases lining up with TRBD2. Sequencing was carried out using CD8+ T cells from PBMCs. This clonotype was obtained from a human donor in good health (CMV status not recorded). Some clones in this sample may be carry-over from other donors' samples. The CDR3: CASSEYLSGGINEQFF. In nucleotides, the CDR3 is TGTGCCAGCAGTGAATATCTGAGCGGGGGAATCAATGAGCAGTTCTTC.